This T cell receptor beta chain was sequenced in a study of blood T cell repertoires in COVID-19. Whole-study context: Some COVID-19 samples were acute and others convalescent; all came from the United States, Italy and Spain. From T cells, B-cell-depleted T cells, or PBMCs came the material, which was cDNA or gDNA.

CDR1 and CDR2 (germline): ENHRY, SYGVKD. The CDR3 consists of 17 residues. J was trimmed by 0 bases and V by 5 bases; bases with no gene match: 3. As originally analysed: Amplification of reference gene primers provided the estimated nucleated cell counts. The protocol was immunoSEQ multiplex PCR, while the TCRdb copy is restricted to in-frame clones and leaves out a portion. V, J and clone size are taken as reported in that table, and D and trimming were inferred from the DNA itself. Of some 190,000 clones detected, over 75% appear once; the ten largest clones hold around 5.9%. Specimen: peripheral blood. The origin of this receptor is a woman aged 40 to 50 who had recovered from COVID-19. This chain connects TRBV10-3 to TRBJ2-1; 14 bases map to TRBD2. This chain's CDR3 is CAISKGTSGSSYNEQFF. CDR3 sequence (DNA): TGTGCCATCAGTAAAGGGACTAGCGGGAGCTCCTACAATGAGCAGTTCTTC.